This T cell receptor (beta chain) comes out of a study of blood T cell repertoires in COVID-19. Background on the study: The United States, Italy and Spain were the sources of the acute and convalescent COVID-19 samples.

Individuals drawn from 24 US areas were about 18 to 100 years old. Before they entered the study, exposed participants had met a COVID-19 case within 2 weeks. Authors' methods: Using reference gene primer amplification, nucleated cell counts were estimated. Clones were read by immunoSEQ multiplex PCR, and TCRdb kept only the in-frame ones, dropping some. V, J and clone size are taken as reported in that table, and D and trimming were inferred from the DNA itself. Of around 320,000 clones listed, about nine tenths are singletons. V gave up 3 bases and J gave up 0 bases; unmatched junction bases: 11. CDR3 length: 18 amino acids. Germline CDR1 and CDR2: MDHEN and SYDVKM.

This sequence was found in a woman between 50 and 59 years old who had been exposed to COVID-19. Material for sequencing was PBMCs or T cells enriched from blood (not recorded which). The chain carries TRBV28 and TRBJ1-3, with 7 nucleotides matching TRBD1. CDR3 region: CASSFGVARGSSGNTIYF. CDR3 DNA: TGTGCCAGCAGTTTCGGAGTCGCCAGGGGGAGCTCTGGAAACACCATATATTTT.